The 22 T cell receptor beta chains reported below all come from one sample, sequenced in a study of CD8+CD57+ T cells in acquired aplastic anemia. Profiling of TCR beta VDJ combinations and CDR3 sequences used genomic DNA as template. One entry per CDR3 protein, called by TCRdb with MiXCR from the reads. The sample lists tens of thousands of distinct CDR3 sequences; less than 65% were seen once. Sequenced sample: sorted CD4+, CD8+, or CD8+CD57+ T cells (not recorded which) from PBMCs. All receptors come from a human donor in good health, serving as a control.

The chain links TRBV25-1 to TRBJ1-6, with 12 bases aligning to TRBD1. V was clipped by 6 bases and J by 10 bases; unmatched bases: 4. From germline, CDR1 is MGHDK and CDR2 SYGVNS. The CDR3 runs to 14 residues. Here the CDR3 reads CASRRDRGQSPLHF. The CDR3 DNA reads TGTGCCAGCAGGCGGGACAGGGGGCAATCACCCCTCCACTTT.

The CDR3 is CASSSSGNQPQHF. CDR3 DNA: TGTGCCAGCAGCTCTTCAGGCAATCAGCCCCAGCATTTT. J is TRBJ1-5 and V is TRBV6-1; the D is unclear. Trimming took 6 bases from V and 2 from J, leaving 8 bases between them. CDR1 is MNHNS and CDR2 is SASEGT in the germline V gene. This CDR3 spans 13 amino acids.

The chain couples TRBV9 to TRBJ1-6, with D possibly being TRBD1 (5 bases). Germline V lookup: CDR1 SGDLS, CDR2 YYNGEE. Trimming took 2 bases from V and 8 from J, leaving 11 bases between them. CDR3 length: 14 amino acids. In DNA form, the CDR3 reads TGTGCCAGCAGCGTGGCAGGGATTGATTCACCCCTCCACTTT. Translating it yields CASSVAGIDSPLHF.

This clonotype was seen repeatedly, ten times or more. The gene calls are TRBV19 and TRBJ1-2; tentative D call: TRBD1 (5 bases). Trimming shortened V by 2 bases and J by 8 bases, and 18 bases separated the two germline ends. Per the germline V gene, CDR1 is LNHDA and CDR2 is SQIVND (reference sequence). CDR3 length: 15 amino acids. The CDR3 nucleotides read TGTGCCAGTAGTATACTGGGGCCCGGCACGAGGGGCTACACCTTC. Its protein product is CASSILGPGTRGYTF.

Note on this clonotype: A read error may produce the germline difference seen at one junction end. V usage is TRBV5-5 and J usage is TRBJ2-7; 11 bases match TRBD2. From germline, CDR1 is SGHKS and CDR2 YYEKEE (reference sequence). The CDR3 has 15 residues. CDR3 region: CASSSTSGTSYEQCF. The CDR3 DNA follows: TGCGCCAGCAGCTCGACTAGCGGGACCTCCTACGAGCAGTGCTTC. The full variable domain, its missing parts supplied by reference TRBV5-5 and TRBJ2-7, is DAGVTQSPTHLIKTRGQQVTLRCSPISGHKSVSWYQQVLGQGPQFIFQYYEKEERGRGNFPDRFSARQFPNYSSELNVNALLLGDSALYLCASSSTSGTSYEQCFGPGTRLTVT.

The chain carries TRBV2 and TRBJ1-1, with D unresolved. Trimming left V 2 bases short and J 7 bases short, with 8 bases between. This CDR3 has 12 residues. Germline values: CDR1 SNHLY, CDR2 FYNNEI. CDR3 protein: CASSELVNEAFF. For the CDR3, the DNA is TGTGCCAGCAGTGAATTGGTGAATGAAGCTTTCTTT. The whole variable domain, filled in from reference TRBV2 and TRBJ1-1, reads EPEVTQTPSHQVTQMGQEVILRCVPISNHLYFYWYRQILGQKVEFLVSFYNNEISEKSEIFDDQFSVERPDGSNFTLKIRSTKLEDSAMYFCASSELVNEAFFGQGTRLTVV.

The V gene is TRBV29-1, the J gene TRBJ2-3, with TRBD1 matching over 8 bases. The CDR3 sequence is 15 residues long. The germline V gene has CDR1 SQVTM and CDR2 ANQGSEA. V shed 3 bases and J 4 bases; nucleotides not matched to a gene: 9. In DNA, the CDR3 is TGCAGCGTTGAGCGGGGACAGGACAACCCAGATACGCAGTATTTT. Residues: CSVERGQDNPDTQYF.

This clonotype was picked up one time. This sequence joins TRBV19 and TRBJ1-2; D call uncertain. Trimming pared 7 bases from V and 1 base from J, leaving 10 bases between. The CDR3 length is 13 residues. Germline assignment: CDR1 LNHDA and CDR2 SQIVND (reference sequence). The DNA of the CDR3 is TGTGCCAGTACGTGGACCGGTAACTATGGCTACACCTTC. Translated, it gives CASTWTGNYGYTF.

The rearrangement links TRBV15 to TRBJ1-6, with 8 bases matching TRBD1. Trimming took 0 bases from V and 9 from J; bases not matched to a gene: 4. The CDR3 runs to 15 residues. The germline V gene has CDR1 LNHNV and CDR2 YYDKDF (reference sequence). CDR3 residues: CATSRDRTGRSPLHF. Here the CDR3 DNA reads TGTGCCACCAGCAGAGATCGGACAGGGCGTTCACCCCTCCACTTT.

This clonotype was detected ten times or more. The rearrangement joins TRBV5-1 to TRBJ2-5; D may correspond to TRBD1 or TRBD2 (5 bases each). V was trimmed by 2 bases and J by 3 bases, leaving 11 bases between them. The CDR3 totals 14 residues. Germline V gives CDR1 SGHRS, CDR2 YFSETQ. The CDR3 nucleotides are TGCGCCAGCAGCTTATGGGGACGGGAAGAGACCCAGTACTTC. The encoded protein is CASSLWGREETQYF.

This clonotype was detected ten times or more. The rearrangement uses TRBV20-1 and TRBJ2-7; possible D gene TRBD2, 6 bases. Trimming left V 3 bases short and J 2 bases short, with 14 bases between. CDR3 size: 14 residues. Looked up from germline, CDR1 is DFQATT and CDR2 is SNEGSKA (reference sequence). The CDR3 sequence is CSASDSSVTYEQYF. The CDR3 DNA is TGCAGTGCTAGCGACTCTAGCGTGACCTACGAGCAGTACTTC.

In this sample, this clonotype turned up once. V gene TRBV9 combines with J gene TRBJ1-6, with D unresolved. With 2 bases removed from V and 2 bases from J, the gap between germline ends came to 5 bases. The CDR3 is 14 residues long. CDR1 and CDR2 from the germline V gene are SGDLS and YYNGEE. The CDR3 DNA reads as TGTGCCAGCAGCGTTCGTACCTATAATTCACCCCTCCACTTT. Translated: CASSVRTYNSPLHF.

The CDR3 protein is CAIRKTGGSYGYTF. The CDR3 bases are TGTGCCATCCGCAAGACAGGGGGCAGCTATGGCTACACCTTC. The rearrangement links TRBV10-3 to TRBJ1-2; TRBD1 matches 10 bases. The CDR3 contains 14 residues. From germline, CDR1 is ENHRY and CDR2 SYGVKD. J gave up 4 bases and V 8 bases, and 7 bases lay outside the gene matches.

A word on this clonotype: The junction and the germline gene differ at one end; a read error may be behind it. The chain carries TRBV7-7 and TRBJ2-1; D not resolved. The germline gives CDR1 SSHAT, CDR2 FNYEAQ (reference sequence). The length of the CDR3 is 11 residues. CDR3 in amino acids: CASSSGGEQFF. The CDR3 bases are TGTGCTAGCAGCTCGGGCGGTGAGCAGTTCTTC. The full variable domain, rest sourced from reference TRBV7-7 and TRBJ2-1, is GAGVSQSPRYKVTKRGQDVTLRCDPISSHATLYWYQQALGQGPEFLTYFNYEAQPDKSGLPSDRFSAERPEGSISTLTIQRTEQRDSAMYRCASSSGGEQFFGPGTRLTVL.

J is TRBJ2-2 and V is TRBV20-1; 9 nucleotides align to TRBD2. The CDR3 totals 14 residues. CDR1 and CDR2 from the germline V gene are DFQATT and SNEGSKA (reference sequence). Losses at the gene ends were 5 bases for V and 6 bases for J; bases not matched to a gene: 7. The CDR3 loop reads CSADGLAFPGELFF. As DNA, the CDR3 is TGCAGTGCTGATGGACTAGCGTTCCCCGGGGAGCTGTTTTTT.

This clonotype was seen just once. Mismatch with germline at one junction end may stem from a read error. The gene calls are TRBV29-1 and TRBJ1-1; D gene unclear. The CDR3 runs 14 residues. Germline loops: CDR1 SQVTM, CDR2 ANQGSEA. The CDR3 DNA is TGCAGCGTTGATTGGGCGAGAGGTAACACTGAGGCTTTCTTT. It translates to CSVDWARGNTEAFF.

In nucleotides, the CDR3 is TGTGCCAGCAGCCCCTGGACGGCCTACGAGCAGTACTTC. Encoded protein: CASSPWTAYEQYF. The V call is TRBV7-2, the J call TRBJ2-7, with unresolved D. In germline, CDR1 is SGHTA, CDR2 FQGNSA. This CDR3 is 13 amino acids long. V was cut by 5 bases and J by 2 bases, with 10 bases left in between.

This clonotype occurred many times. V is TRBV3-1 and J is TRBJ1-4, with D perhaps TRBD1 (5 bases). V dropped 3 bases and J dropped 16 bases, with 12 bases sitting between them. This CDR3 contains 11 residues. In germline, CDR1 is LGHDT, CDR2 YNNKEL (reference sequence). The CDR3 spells CASSQGGTAFF. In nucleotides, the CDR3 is TGTGCCAGCAGCCAGGGGGGGACGGCGTTTTTT.

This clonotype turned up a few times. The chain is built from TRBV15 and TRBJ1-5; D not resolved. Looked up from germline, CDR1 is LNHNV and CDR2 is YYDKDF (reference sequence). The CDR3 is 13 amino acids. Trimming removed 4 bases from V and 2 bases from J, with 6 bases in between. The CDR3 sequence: CATSTRGNQPQHF. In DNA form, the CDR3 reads TGTGCCACCAGCACACGGGGCAATCAGCCCCAGCATTTT.

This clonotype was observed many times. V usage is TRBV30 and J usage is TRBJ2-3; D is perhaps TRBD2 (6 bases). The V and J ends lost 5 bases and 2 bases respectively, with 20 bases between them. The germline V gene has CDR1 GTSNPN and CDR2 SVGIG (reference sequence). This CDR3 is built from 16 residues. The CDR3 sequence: CAWGHGGGGVTDTQYF. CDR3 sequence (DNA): TGTGCCTGGGGGCATGGGGGAGGAGGGGTCACAGATACGCAGTATTTT.

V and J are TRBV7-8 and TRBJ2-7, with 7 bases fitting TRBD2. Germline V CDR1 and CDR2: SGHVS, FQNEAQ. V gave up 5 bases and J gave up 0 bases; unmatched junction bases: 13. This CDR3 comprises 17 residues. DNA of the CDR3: TGTGCCAGCAGCCTATTTCAGCTAGCGGCGACCTCCTACGAGCAGTACTTC. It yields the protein CASSLFQLAATSYEQYF.

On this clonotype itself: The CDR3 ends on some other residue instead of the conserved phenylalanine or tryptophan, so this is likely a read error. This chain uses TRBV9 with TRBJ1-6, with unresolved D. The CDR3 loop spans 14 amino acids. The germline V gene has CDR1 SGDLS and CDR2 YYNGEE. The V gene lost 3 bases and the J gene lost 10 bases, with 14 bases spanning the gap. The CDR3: CASSAGRADSPLHS. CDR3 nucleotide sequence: TGTGCCAGCAGCGCAGGAAGGGCTGACTCACCCCTCCACTCT.